A selection of T cell receptor beta chains follows, all from one sample in a study of siplizumab effects on memory and regulatory T cells. Data came from immunoSEQ multiplex PCR; TCRdb stores just in-frame clones and leaves some out. The data show more than 60,000 clones, around 96% seen once. Sequencing was done on a sample of naive CD8+ T cells sorted from blood. These receptor sequences come from a human donor in good health. Both conserved end residues are part of each CDR3. Each record gives: J gene, V gene, CDR3 protein.

J gene: TRBJ2-7; V gene: TRBV20-1; CDR3 protein: CSARVGYEQYF
J gene: TRBJ1-5; V gene: TRBV15; CDR3 protein: CATSRGGVINQPQHF
J gene: TRBJ1-1; V gene: TRBV19; CDR3 protein: CATGDGTNTEAFF
J gene: TRBJ2-1; V gene: TRBV11-1; CDR3 protein: CASSLGEGKFF
J gene: TRBJ1-2; V gene: TRBV6-4; CDR3 protein: CASSDGGPRGLAF
J gene: TRBJ2-3; V gene: TRBV7-2; CDR3 protein: CASSLPSGGAFTDTQYF
J gene: TRBJ1-1; V gene: TRBV6-5; CDR3 protein: CASGGGTEAFF
J gene: TRBJ1-1; V gene: TRBV27; CDR3 protein: CASSRAGQGVEAFF
J gene: TRBJ1-4; V gene: TRBV27; CDR3 protein: CASKGATNEKLFF
J gene: TRBJ2-3; V gene: TRBV4-3; CDR3 protein: CASSQDLGQGAGTDTQYF
J gene: TRBJ1-1; V gene: TRBV6-1; CDR3 protein: CASREGWGLNTEAFF
J gene: TRBJ2-2; V gene: TRBV9; CDR3 protein: CASSDPRGGKNTGELFF
J gene: TRBJ2-7; V gene: TRBV18; CDR3 protein: CASSPPFGKETYEQYF
J gene: TRBJ2-7; V gene: TRBV11-2; CDR3 protein: CASSLASDEQYF
J gene: TRBJ1-1; V gene: TRBV27; CDR3 protein: CASSYGGAGTEAFF
J gene: TRBJ2-3; V gene: TRBV6-5; CDR3 protein: CASSYTGANTDTQYF
J gene: TRBJ2-2; V gene: TRBV9; CDR3 protein: CASSENPWGAGGSGELFF
J gene: TRBJ1-1; V gene: TRBV18; CDR3 protein: CASSPISTEAFF
J gene: TRBJ2-7; V gene: TRBV7-2; CDR3 protein: CASSLASVATTSYEQYF
J gene: TRBJ2-3; V gene: TRBV4-1; CDR3 protein: CASRRSGTINTDTQYF
J gene: TRBJ2-7; V gene: TRBV7-9; CDR3 protein: CASSNRDRVYEQYF
J gene: TRBJ1-4; V gene: TRBV2; CDR3 protein: CASSDLGGEKLFF
J gene: TRBJ2-1; V gene: TRBV5-6; CDR3 protein: CASSLDPLAGGEGEQFF
J gene: TRBJ1-1; V gene: TRBV11-3; CDR3 protein: CASSLDLYSEAFF
J gene: TRBJ2-1; V gene: TRBV7-3; CDR3 protein: CASSLIGLAGGLSYNEQFF
J gene: TRBJ2-2; V gene: TRBV7-6; CDR3 protein: CASSPDGGNTGELFF
J gene: TRBJ2-3; V gene: TRBV6-5; CDR3 protein: CASAAADTQYF
J gene: TRBJ2-1; V gene: TRBV29-1; CDR3 protein: CSGVSGVGNEQFF
J gene: TRBJ2-7; V gene: TRBV21-1; CDR3 protein: CASSRRDGHSYEQYF
J gene: TRBJ1-3; V gene: TRBV27; CDR3 protein: CASSLGQAGNTIYF
J gene: TRBJ2-3; V gene: TRBV6-5; CDR3 protein: CASSYSSSGVTDTQYF
J gene: TRBJ2-7; V gene: TRBV25-1; CDR3 protein: CASSESEGPPYEQYF
J gene: TRBJ1-2; V gene: TRBV27; CDR3 protein: CASSLSSRGTSYGYTF
J gene: TRBJ1-1; V gene: TRBV28; CDR3 protein: CASSYDKFMNTEAFF
J gene: TRBJ2-5; V gene: TRBV6-6; CDR3 protein: CASSSTGTQETQYF
J gene: TRBJ2-5; V gene: TRBV4-1; CDR3 protein: CASSQAPYEPGETQYF
J gene: TRBJ2-6; V gene: TRBV4-1; CDR3 protein: CASRGFGGTGANVLTF
J gene: TRBJ1-5; V gene: TRBV10-3; CDR3 protein: CAISEWRDPIQPQHF
J gene: TRBJ2-7; V gene: TRBV29-1; CDR3 protein: CSVDWGTGVDYEQYF
J gene: TRBJ1-1; V gene: TRBV5-6; CDR3 protein: CASSTGGGEAFF
J gene: TRBJ1-2; V gene: TRBV4-1; CDR3 protein: CASSLTGTEGYGYTF
J gene: TRBJ2-1; V gene: TRBV5-6; CDR3 protein: CASSLTSHEQFF
J gene: TRBJ1-3; V gene: TRBV7-6; CDR3 protein: CASVGPPGNTIYF
J gene: TRBJ2-7; V gene: TRBV29-1; CDR3 protein: CSVDEGSYEQYF
J gene: TRBJ2-3; V gene: TRBV7-9; CDR3 protein: CASSQDTYTDTQYF
J gene: TRBJ2-3; V gene: TRBV7-6; CDR3 protein: CASSPKYIGGSQDTQYF
J gene: TRBJ1-5; V gene: TRBV11-2; CDR3 protein: CASSLEGQPQHF
J gene: TRBJ1-2; V gene: TRBV19; CDR3 protein: CASGIHGYTF